Below, 9 T cell receptor beta chains from the same sample are listed, as sequenced in a study of T cell repertoires in cytomegalovirus infection. Using its own MiXCR run on the reads, TCRdb lists one record per CDR3 protein. Here the sample spans 450,000 to 550,000 distinct CDR3 sequences, more than 40% being singletons. No cognate antigen is known for these TCRs. Specimen: cultured PBMCs, collected from culture after CMV antigen stimulation. All receptors derive from a human donor in good health (CMV status not recorded). Some clones in this sample may be carry-over from other donors' samples.

The rearrangement uses TRBV28 and TRBJ2-5, with D tentatively TRBD2 (5 bases). The germline V gene has CDR1 MDHEN and CDR2 SYDVKM. V was pared by 7 bases and J by 6 bases, with 12 bases between. CDR3 length: 12 amino acids. CDR3 bases: TGTGCCAGCACCGGTTACGGGAAGACCCAGTACTTC. Translated: CASTGYGKTQYF.

This chain links TRBV11-2 with TRBJ2-7, with 8 bases lining up with TRBD2. The CDR3 length is 16 residues. The ends lost 5 bases at V and 3 bases at J; junction bases unmatched: 12. Germline CDR1 SGHAT, CDR2 FQNNGV. The CDR3 loop reads CASSRVGGTRGYEQYF. CDR3 nucleotides: TGTGCCAGCAGCCGAGTTGGGGGGACTAGAGGCTACGAGCAGTACTTC.

The genes are TRBV27 and TRBJ2-3, with unresolved D. The CDR3 is 14 amino acids. V lost 7 bases, J lost 0 bases, and 11 bases lay in between. Germline V CDR1 and CDR2: MNHEY, SMNVEV (reference sequence). The DNA for the CDR3 is TGTGCCAGCAATTCCGGGCTTAGCACAGATACGCAGTATTTT. Its translation: CASNSGLSTDTQYF.

This chain joins TRBV7-9 and TRBJ2-2; D is uncertain. V lost 6 bases and J lost 3, with 11 bases in between. CDR3 length equals 14 residues. Germline V gene sequence: CDR1 SEHNR, CDR2 FQNEAQ (reference sequence). Written as DNA, the CDR3 is TGTGCCAGCAGACCGGACCCGGACACCGGGGAGCTGTTTTTT. Residues: CASRPDPDTGELFF.

The chain recombines TRBV11-2 with TRBJ2-3, with 10 bases fitting TRBD1. With V trimmed by 5 bases and J by 7 bases, 12 bases remained unmatched. CDR1 and CDR2 (germline): SGHAT, FQNNGV. The CDR3 is 16 amino acids. The CDR3 DNA reads TGTGCCAGCAGCCCCCCCTTACCGGGACAGGGGCATACGCAGTATTTT. Translated, it gives CASSPPLPGQGHTQYF.

The sample holds a few counts of this clonotype. J is TRBJ2-7 and V is TRBV27; 8 nucleotides line up with TRBD2. Germline CDR1 is MNHEY and CDR2 is SMNVEV (reference sequence). This CDR3 spans 14 amino acids. The J segment lost 3 bases and the V segment lost 6 bases, leaving 7 bases of the junction unmatched. The CDR3 coding sequence is TGTGCCAGCAGCGGGGGGGGGAGTTACTACGAGCAGTACTTC. Protein sequence: CASSGGGSYYEQYF.

The chain has TRBV4-1 and TRBJ2-2; D gene uncertain. The CDR3 contains 13 residues. The germline V and J ends were trimmed by 0 bases and 6 bases, with 5 bases remaining between them. The germline V gene encodes CDR1 MGHRA and CDR2 YSYEKL. The CDR3 DNA follows: TGCGCCAGCAGCCAAGATTTGGCCGGGGAGCTGTTTTTT. Translated: CASSQDLAGELFF.

There are a few counts of this clonotype. The genes are TRBV11-2 and TRBJ2-7, with D tentatively TRBD1 or TRBD2 (5 bases each). The V and J ends lost 5 bases and 3 bases respectively, with 17 bases between them. This CDR3 comprises 15 residues. CDR1 and CDR2 (germline): SGHAT, FQNNGV. Written as DNA, the CDR3 is TGTGCCAGCAGCCTCTCCCGGGACCCCTACTACGAGCAGTACTTC. This codes for CASSLSRDPYYEQYF.

The table lists this clonotype with a few counts. The chain links TRBV7-8 to TRBJ1-4, with D maybe TRBD1 (5 bases). Germline values: CDR1 SGHVS, CDR2 FQNEAQ. The CDR3 is made up of 14 amino acids. Trimming stripped 5 bases from V and 4 bases from J, with 11 bases between. CDR3 sequence reads: CASSRRRDNEKLFF. The CDR3, as DNA: TGTGCCAGCAGCCGCCGCAGGGATAATGAAAAACTGTTTTTT.